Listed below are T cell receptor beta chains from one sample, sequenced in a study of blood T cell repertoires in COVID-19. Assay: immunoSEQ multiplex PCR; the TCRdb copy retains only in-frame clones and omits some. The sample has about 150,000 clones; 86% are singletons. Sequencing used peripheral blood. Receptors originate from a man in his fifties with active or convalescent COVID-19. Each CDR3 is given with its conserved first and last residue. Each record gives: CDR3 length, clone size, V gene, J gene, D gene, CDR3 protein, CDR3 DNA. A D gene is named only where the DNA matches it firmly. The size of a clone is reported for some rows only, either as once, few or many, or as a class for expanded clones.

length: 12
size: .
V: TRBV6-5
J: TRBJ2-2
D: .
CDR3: CASSSRTGELFF
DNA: TGTGCCAGCAGTTCCCGGACCGGGGAGCTGTTTTTT

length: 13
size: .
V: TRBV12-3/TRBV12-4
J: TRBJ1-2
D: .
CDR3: CASSASANYGYTF
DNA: TGTGCCAGCAGTGCTAGCGCTAACTATGGCTACACCTTC

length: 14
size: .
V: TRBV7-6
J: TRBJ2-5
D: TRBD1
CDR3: CASSTQGAWETQYF
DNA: TGTGCCAGCAGCACTCAGGGGGCCTGGGAGACCCAGTACTTC

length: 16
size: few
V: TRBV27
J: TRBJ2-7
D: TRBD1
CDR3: CASSDSPGQVLYEQYF
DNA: TGTGCCAGCAGTGACTCACCGGGACAGGTTCTCTACGAGCAGTACTTC

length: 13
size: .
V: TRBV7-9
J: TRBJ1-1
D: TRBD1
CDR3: CASSFYRGLEAFF
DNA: TGTGCCAGCAGTTTTTACAGGGGCCTCGAAGCTTTCTTT

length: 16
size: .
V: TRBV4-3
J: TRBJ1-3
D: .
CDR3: CASSQDFADSGNTIYF
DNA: TGCGCCAGCAGCCAAGATTTTGCAGACTCTGGAAACACCATATATTTT

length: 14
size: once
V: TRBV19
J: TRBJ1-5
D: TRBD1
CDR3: CASTRQGAHQPQHF
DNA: TGTGCCAGTACAAGACAGGGGGCCCATCAGCCCCAGCATTTT

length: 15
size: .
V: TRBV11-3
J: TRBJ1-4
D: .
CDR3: CASSLQQTTNEKLFF
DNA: TGTGCCAGCAGCTTACAACAGACAACTAATGAAAAACTGTTTTTT

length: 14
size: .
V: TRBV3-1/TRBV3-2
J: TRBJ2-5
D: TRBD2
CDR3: CASLHREGGQTQYF
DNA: TGTGCCAGTTTACACCGGGAGGGTGGGCAGACCCAGTACTTC

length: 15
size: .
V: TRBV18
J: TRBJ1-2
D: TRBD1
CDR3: CASSPGQGPDYGYTF
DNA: TGTGCCAGCTCACCAGGACAGGGACCGGACTATGGCTACACCTTC

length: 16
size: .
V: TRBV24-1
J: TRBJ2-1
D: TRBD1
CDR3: CATSDSGTGTYNEQFF
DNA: TGTGCCACCAGTGACTCCGGGACAGGGACCTACAATGAGCAGTTCTTC

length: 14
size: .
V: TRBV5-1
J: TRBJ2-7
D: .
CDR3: CASSSGHQPYEQYF
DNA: TGCGCCAGCAGCTCGGGACACCAACCCTACGAGCAGTACTTC

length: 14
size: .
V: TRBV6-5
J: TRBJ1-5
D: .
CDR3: CASSYSGSEQPQHF
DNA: TGTGCCAGCAGTTACTCGGGGAGTGAACAGCCCCAGCATTTT

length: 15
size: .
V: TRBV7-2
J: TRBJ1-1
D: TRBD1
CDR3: CASSPNAEAGGVAFF
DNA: TGTGCCAGCAGCCCGAACGCGGAGGCAGGGGGCGTAGCTTTCTTT

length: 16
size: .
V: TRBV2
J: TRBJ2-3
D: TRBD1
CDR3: CASRPRGQGGTDTQYF
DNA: TGTGCCAGCAGACCCCGAGGACAGGGGGGCACAGATACGCAGTATTTT

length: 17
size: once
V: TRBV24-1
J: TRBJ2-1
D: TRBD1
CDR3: CATKAHGQGPSYNEQFF
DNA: TGTGCCACCAAGGCCCATGGACAGGGACCCTCCTACAATGAGCAGTTCTTC

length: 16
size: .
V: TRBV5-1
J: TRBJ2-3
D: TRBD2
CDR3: CASSFSQREGTDTQYF
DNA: TGCGCCAGCAGCTTCTCTCAGCGGGAGGGCACAGATACGCAGTATTTT

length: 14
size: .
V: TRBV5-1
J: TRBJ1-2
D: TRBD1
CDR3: CASSSGTGVGGYTF
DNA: TGCGCCAGCAGCTCCGGGACAGGGGTAGGAGGCTACACCTTC

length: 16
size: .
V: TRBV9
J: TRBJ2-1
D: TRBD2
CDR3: CASSTRTSGGANEQFF
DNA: TGTGCCAGCAGCACCCGGACTAGCGGGGGGGCTAATGAGCAGTTCTTC

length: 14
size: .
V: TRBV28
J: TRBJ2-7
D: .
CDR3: CASLAGTYSYEQYF
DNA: TGTGCCAGCCTCGCCGGGACTTACTCCTACGAGCAGTACTTC

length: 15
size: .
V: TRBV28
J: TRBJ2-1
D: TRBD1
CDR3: CASRFTGGTYNEQFF
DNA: TGTGCCAGCAGATTCACAGGGGGCACCTACAATGAGCAGTTCTTC